This is a list of T cell receptor beta chains from one sample in a study of beta chain features in type 1 diabetes. The data were produced by immunoSEQ multiplex PCR, yet TCRdb's version contains in-frame clones alone and is incomplete. Among roughly 40,000 clones, around half were seen once, and the ten largest hold 0.6% to 0.85%. Source material: central memory CD4+ T cells from blood. The receptors stem from a woman aged 18 to 35 in good health. Each CDR3 is given with its conserved first and last residue. The D gene is left open where the match is weak. Clone size, where shown, is once, few, many, or a class for clones that have expanded.

V	D	J	size	DNA	CDR3
TRBV5-6	TRBD2	TRBJ2-2	few	TGTGCCAGCAGCTTGACGGCTAGCGGGAACACCGGGGAGCTGTTTTTT	CASSLTASGNTGELFF
TRBV5-4	TRBD1	TRBJ1-1	-	TGTGCCAGCAGCATGACAGGGGGAGGCGGAACTGAAGCTTTCTTT	CASSMTGGGGTEAFF
TRBV14	-	TRBJ2-1	few	TGTGCCAGCAGCCGCCAAAATGGGGGGGAGCAGTTCTTC	CASSRQNGGEQFF
TRBV14	TRBD2	TRBJ2-3	-	TGTGCCAGCAGCCTTCCTAGCGGGCTCACAGATACGCAGTATTTT	CASSLPSGLTDTQYF
TRBV5-4	-	TRBJ2-1	-	TGTGCCAGCAGCCCCACCCCGAACAGGGTACATGAGCAGTTCTTC	CASSPTPNRVHEQFF
TRBV2	TRBD1	TRBJ2-6	-	TGTGCCAGCAGTGCTGTGGACAGGGTCGGGGCCAACGTCCTGACTTTC	CASSAVDRVGANVLTF
TRBV5-1	TRBD2	TRBJ2-1	-	TGCGCCAGCAGCCGGACTAGCGGCAATGAGCAGTTCTTC	CASSRTSGNEQFF
TRBV11-2	TRBD2	TRBJ2-5	few	TGTGCCAGCAGCTTTACCGGGAGTCTAGCGGGAGTCGGGACCCAGTACTTC	CASSFTGSLAGVGTQYF
TRBV19	TRBD2	TRBJ2-7	-	TGTGCCAGTAGTTACGCCGTTGGAGCGGGAACCTACGAGCAGTACTTC	CASSYAVGAGTYEQYF
TRBV19	TRBD1	TRBJ1-4	once	TGTGCCAGCGGAGACAGGGGAAATGAAAAACTGTTTTTT	CASGDRGNEKLFF
TRBV11-3	-	TRBJ2-1	-	TGTGCCAGCAGCTACAACCACATAGACATATACAATGAGCAGTTCTTC	CASSYNHIDIYNEQFF
TRBV5-1	TRBD2	TRBJ2-5	-	TGCGCCAGCAGCTTCTTGGGACTAGCGGGGTCGAAGACCCAGTACTTC	CASSFLGLAGSKTQYF
TRBV18	-	TRBJ2-1	few	TGTGCCAGCTCACCACCGGCGGTAACAGGGTTAGTCGAGCAGTTCTTC	CASSPPAVTGLVEQFF
TRBV5-1	TRBD1	TRBJ1-1	few	TGCGCCAGCAGCTGGGTAGACAGGGAGACTGAAGCTTTCTTT	CASSWVDRETEAFF
TRBV6-5	TRBD1	TRBJ2-4	few	TGTGCCAGAGAGACAGGGGTGGTAGGAAACATTCAGTACTTC	CARETGVVGNIQYF
TRBV29-1	-	TRBJ2-7	-	TGCAGCGTTGATATTAAAGGCAGGGAATACCCGAACTCCTACGAGCAGTACTTC	CSVDIKGREYPNSYEQYF
TRBV10-3	-	TRBJ1-3	few	TGTGCCATCAGACAGGGTCTGGAGGCTGGAAACACCATATATTTT	CAIRQGLEAGNTIYF
TRBV13	TRBD2	TRBJ2-1	-	TGTGCCAGCAGCTTTGAGGATGGGACTAGCGTTTACAATGAGCAGTTCTTC	CASSFEDGTSVYNEQFF
TRBV5-5	TRBD1	TRBJ2-7	-	TGTGCCAGCAGCTTGGGACAGGGGAGATACGAGCAGTACTTC	CASSLGQGRYEQYF